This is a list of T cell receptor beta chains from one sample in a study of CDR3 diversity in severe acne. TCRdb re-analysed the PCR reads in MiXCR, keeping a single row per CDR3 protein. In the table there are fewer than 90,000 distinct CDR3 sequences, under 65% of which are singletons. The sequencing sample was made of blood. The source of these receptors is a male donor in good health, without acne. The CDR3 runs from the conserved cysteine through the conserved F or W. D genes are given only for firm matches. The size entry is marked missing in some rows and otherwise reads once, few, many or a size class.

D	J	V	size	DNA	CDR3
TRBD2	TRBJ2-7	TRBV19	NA	TGTGCCAGTAGTGCAAGACTAGCGGGACGCTACGAGCAGTACTTC	CASSARLAGRYEQYF
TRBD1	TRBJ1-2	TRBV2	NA	TGTGCCAGCAGTGAGGGACAGGGTACTGGCTACACCTTC	CASSEGQGTGYTF
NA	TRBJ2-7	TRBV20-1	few	TGCAGTGCCGCCCACGGGGAGCAGTACTTC	CSAAHGEQYF
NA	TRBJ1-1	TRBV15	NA	TGTGCCACCAGCAGTTTCCCAGGGACCCCAAAGGGAGCTTTCTTT	CATSSFPGTPKGAFF
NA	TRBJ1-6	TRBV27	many	TGTGCCAGCAGTTTATATGGCAGGTCAAATTCACCCCTCCACTTT	CASSLYGRSNSPLHF
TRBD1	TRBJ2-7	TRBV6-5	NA	TGTGCCAGCAGTTACGCTAGGGACAGGGTTACTTACGAGCAGTACTTC	CASSYARDRVTYEQYF
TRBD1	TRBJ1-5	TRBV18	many	TGTGCCAGCTCACCTAAGGGACAGGGGGTCAGTAGCAATCAGCCCCAGCATTTT	CASSPKGQGVSSNQPQHF
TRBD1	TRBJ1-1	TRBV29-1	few	TGCAGCGTTGAAGAGGGACAGGGATACACTGAAGCTTTCTTT	CSVEEGQGYTEAFF
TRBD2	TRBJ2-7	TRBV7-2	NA	TGTGCCAGCAGCTTGACCGGGACTAGCATTTACGAGCAGTACTTC	CASSLTGTSIYEQYF
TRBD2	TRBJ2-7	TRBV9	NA	TGTGCCAGCAGCGACACCGGGACTAGTGGCGACGAGCAGTACTTC	CASSDTGTSGDEQYF
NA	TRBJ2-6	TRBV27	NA	TGTGCCAGCAGTTACGTACCGAGGGGTGGGGCCAACGTCCTGGCTTTC	CASSYVPRGGANVLAF
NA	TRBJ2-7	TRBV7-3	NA	TGTGCCAGCAGCTTATTGGGACCCGTAAGCGAGCAGTACTTC	CASSLLGPVSEQYF
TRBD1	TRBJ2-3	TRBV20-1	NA	TGCAGTGCTGATCAACCGGGACAGGGGGCGTTAGATACGCAGTATTTT	CSADQPGQGALDTQYF
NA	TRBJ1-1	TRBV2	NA	TGTGCCAGCCATCAGGGCTCTGAAGCTTTCTTT	CASHQGSEAFF
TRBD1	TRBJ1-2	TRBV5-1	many	TGCGCCAGCAGCTTGGGTCCCGGGACAGGGCTTCTAAGGGGATATGGCTACACCTTC	CASSLGPGTGLLRGYGYTF
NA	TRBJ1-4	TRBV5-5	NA	TGTGCCAGCAGCTGGGCTGGGAGGGGCTCCAATGAAAAACTGTTTTTT	CASSWAGRGSNEKLFF
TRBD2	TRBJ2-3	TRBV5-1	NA	TGCGCCGGCAGCTTGGCCACTAGCGGGGGGGCCGGGGGCACAGATACGCAGTATTTT	CAGSLATSGGAGGTDTQYF
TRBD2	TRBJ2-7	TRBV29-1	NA	TGCAGCGTGGCCGGGACTAGCGGGATAACCCACGAGCAGTACTTC	CSVAGTSGITHEQYF
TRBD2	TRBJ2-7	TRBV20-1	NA	TGCGGTGCTAGAGAATTTGCCCGAACTAGCGGGGGGGCTAACTACGAGCACTACTTC	CGAREFARTSGGANYEHYF
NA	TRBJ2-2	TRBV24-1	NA	TGTGCCACCAATGACCCAAGCGCCACGAACACCGGGGAGCTGTTTTTT	CATNDPSATNTGELFF
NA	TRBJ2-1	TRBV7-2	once	TGTGCCAGCAGCTTGGGAAACCCATACAATGAGCAGTTCTTC	CASSLGNPYNEQFF
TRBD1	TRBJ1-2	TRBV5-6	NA	TGTGCCAGCAGCTTTGGGGACAGGGCCTACAATGAGCAGTTCTACTATGGCTACACCTTC	CASSFGDRAYNEQFYYGYTF
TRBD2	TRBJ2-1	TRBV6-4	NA	TGTGCCAGCACGGGACTAGCGGGGGGGCGGAATGAGCAGTTCTTC	CASTGLAGGRNEQFF
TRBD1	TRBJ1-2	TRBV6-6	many	TGTGCCAGCAGTTACTCGGACAGGGTCCATGGCTACACCTTC	CASSYSDRVHGYTF
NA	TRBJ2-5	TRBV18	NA	TGTGCCAGCTCAGCCTTTGTAACAGGGAAGGAGGAGACCCAGTACTTC	CASSAFVTGKEETQYF
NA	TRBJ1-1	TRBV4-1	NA	TGCGCCAGCAGCCAAGGGGGGGGATGGGACACTGAAGCTTTCTTT	CASSQGGGWDTEAFF
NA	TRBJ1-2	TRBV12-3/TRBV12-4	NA	TGTGCCAGCAGCCCGGGGGACGGCAACTATGGCTACACCTTC	CASSPGDGNYGYTF
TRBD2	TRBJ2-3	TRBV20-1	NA	TGCAGTGCTCCTCGACTAGCGGGAGGGCTGGCAGATACGCAGTATTTT	CSAPRLAGGLADTQYF
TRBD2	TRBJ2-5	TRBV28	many	TGTGCCAGCAGTTTACTATCTAGCGGGCAAGAGACCCAGTACTTC	CASSLLSSGQETQYF
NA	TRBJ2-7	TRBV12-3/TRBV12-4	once	TGTGCCGGCAGTTTGGGCAGAACGTACGAGCAGTACTTC	CAGSLGRTYEQYF
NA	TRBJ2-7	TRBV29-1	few	TGCAGCGTCTTGAGTTCTCGTTCGAATTACGAGCAGTACTTC	CSVLSSRSNYEQYF
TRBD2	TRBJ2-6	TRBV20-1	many	TGCAGTGCTAGAGATAGGAGCGGGAGGAGGAACGTCCTGACTTTC	CSARDRSGRRNVLTF
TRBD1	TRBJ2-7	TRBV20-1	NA	TGCAGTGCCCCCCCCAGGACAGGGGTCTACGAGCAGTACTTC	CSAPPRTGVYEQYF
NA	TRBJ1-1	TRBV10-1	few	TGCGCCAGCAGTGATGGACGGGTGAACACTGAAGCTTTCTTT	CASSDGRVNTEAFF
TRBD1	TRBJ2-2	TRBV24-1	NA	TGTGCCACCAGTGATCCACCCGGGACAGGGGGGGTAGGCGACACCGGGGAGCTGTTTTTT	CATSDPPGTGGVGDTGELFF
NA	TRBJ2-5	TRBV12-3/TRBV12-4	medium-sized	TGTGCCAGCAGCTCCCCCTCCTTTGTGACCCAGTACTTC	CASSSPSFVTQYF
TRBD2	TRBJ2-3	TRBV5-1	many	TGCGCCACCCGGCCGGGACTAGCGAGCACAGATACGCAGTATTTT	CATRPGLASTDTQYF
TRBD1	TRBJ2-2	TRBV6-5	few	TGTGCCAGCAGTCAGTGGACAGGGGGCACCGGGGAGCTGTTTTTT	CASSQWTGGTGELFF
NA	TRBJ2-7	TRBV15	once	TGTGCCACCAGCAGAGATATCACTCCGGCGGGGTCCTACGAGCAGTACTTC	CATSRDITPAGSYEQYF
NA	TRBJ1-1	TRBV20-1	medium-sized	TGCAGTGCTAGAGACTGGGGGGTAGGGAACACTGAAGCTTTCTTT	CSARDWGVGNTEAFF
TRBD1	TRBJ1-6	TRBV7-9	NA	TGTGCCAGCAGCTTAGGCGGGGGGACAGGTTTGAGTTCACCCCTCCACTTT	CASSLGGGTGLSSPLHF
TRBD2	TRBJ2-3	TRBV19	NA	TGTGCCAGTAGTATAGATTTCGCGACTAGCGGGATGGGGACAGATACGCAGTATTTT	CASSIDFATSGMGTDTQYF
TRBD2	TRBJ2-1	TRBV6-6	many	TGTGCCAGCAGTTACTCCGGGGGGGTCCAACAGAGCGGATTATACAATGAGCAGTTCTTC	CASSYSGGVQQSGLYNEQFF
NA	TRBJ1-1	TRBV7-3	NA	TGTGCCAGCGGATCCAGGGTGAACACTGAAGCTTTCTTT	CASGSRVNTEAFF
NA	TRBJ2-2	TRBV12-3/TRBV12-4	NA	TGTGCCCCCAGCAGTTCCAGGGTTAACGGGGAGCTGTTTTTT	CAPSSSRVNGELFF
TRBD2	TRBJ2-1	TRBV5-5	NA	TGTGCCAGCAGCTTGGTCGGGGGGGCGGGTGAGCAGTTCTTC	CASSLVGGAGEQFF
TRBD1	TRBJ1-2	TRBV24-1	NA	TGTGCCACCACTTCCCGGGACAGGGTGAACTATGGCTACACCTTC	CATTSRDRVNYGYTF
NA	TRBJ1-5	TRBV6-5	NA	TGTGCCAGCAGGCCAGGGTGGGGTGATCAGCCCCAGCATTTT	CASRPGWGDQPQHF